This note documents a single T cell receptor (beta chain) sequence. Those who participated ranged in age from roughly 18 to 90 years and resided in about 24 US areas. Participants classified as exposed had met a COVID-19 case within 2 weeks before study entry. The data derive from a study of blood T cell repertoires in COVID-19. Across the whole study: From the United States, Italy and Spain came samples of acute and convalescent COVID-19.

Original methodology: It was from reference gene primer amplification that nucleated cell counts were estimated. Produced via immunoSEQ multiplex PCR; TCRdb's table is partial and in-frame only. Clone size and V and J calls were adopted from that table, with D and trimming inferred from the DNA. The table records almost 350,000 clones, more than 70% of them present only once. Germline CDR1 and CDR2: LNHDA and SQIVND (reference sequence). CDR3 length: 17 amino acids. V was clipped by 1 base and J by 3 bases, with 13 bases between them. The specimen sequenced was PBMCs or T cells enriched from blood (not recorded which). V is TRBV19 and J is TRBJ2-6; a possible D gene is TRBD1 (6 bases). The TCR comes from a woman in her twenties or thirties who had been exposed to COVID-19. The CDR3 DNA sequence: TGTGCCAGTAGTATAGTGTATTGGGGGCTTGGGGCCAACGTCCTGACTTTC. Translating it yields CASSIVYWGLGANVLTF.